A selection of T cell receptor beta chains follows, all from one sample in a study of Tregs in tolerant kidney transplant recipients. Repertoires were generated with immunoSEQ multiplex PCR, while TCRdb's copy carries only in-frame clones and drops some. The sample records approximately 99,000 clones, nearly 90% being singletons. Source: CD4+ T cells from blood, taken before the transplant. The receptors were sampled from a human donor who received a combined kidney and bone marrow transplant. Both conserved end residues are part of each CDR3. The D gene is left open where the match is weak.

D | J | V | CDR3
- | TRBJ1-1 | TRBV19 | CASSRSPASAEAFF
- | TRBJ2-7 | TRBV18 | CASSPGQGREQYF
TRBD1 | TRBJ1-2 | TRBV2 | CASSVLGQVDGYTF
TRBD1 | TRBJ2-6 | TRBV5-1 | CASSLEQGARGANVLTF
- | TRBJ2-5 | TRBV7-8 | CASSSTPGQETQYF
- | TRBJ1-2 | TRBV5-1 | CASSLEGGPYGYTF
- | TRBJ1-4 | TRBV14 | CASSQEWVGSEKLFF
- | TRBJ1-5 | TRBV19 | CASSILQGFAQPQHF
- | TRBJ1-4 | TRBV6-6 | CASSPTGVNEKLFF
- | TRBJ2-1 | TRBV14 | CASSPPVGNSKGNNEQFF
TRBD1 | TRBJ2-7 | TRBV28 | CASSTRDSDPSEQYF
- | TRBJ1-2 | TRBV7-2 | CASSLREAYGYTF
- | TRBJ1-5 | TRBV5-6 | CASSLPGNQPQHF
- | TRBJ2-7 | TRBV21-1 | CASSARQGGHEQYF
- | TRBJ2-7 | TRBV2 | CASRPDSYEQYF
- | TRBJ2-1 | TRBV7-8 | CASSLGDEQFF
TRBD2 | TRBJ2-5 | TRBV4-1 | CASSPTGRETQYF
TRBD2 | TRBJ2-5 | TRBV7-7 | CASSPSRGWYQETQYF
TRBD1 | TRBJ1-2 | TRBV5-4 | CASSATGGGYTF
- | TRBJ2-3 | TRBV7-2 | CASSTSDTQYF
- | TRBJ1-1 | TRBV7-9 | CASSLGLLNTEAFF
TRBD1 | TRBJ2-3 | TRBV6-6 | CASTRTGSTDTQYF
- | TRBJ2-2 | TRBV5-1 | CASSWGDAGTGELFF
TRBD1 | TRBJ1-1 | TRBV9 | CASSRGQGGKNTEAFF
- | TRBJ1-4 | TRBV7-8 | CASSATRDSEKLFF
- | TRBJ1-5 | TRBV19 | CASRRRGINQPQHF
TRBD2 | TRBJ2-3 | TRBV7-7 | CASSLGLDRSTDTQYF
TRBD2 | TRBJ2-5 | TRBV18 | CASSPPILAGGRQETQYF
- | TRBJ1-4 | TRBV9 | CASSVAARATNEKLFF
- | TRBJ1-3 | TRBV9 | CASSPRTAGNTIYF
TRBD1 | TRBJ1-1 | TRBV6-5 | CASSYQRGRPEAFF
- | TRBJ2-6 | TRBV6-1 | CASSEARVGGAGTTGANVLTF
TRBD1 | TRBJ1-2 | TRBV7-9 | CASSTAGGNYGYTF
TRBD1 | TRBJ2-1 | TRBV11-2 | CASSLVRDRGRDEQFF
TRBD1 | TRBJ1-1 | TRBV5-6 | CASSPQGAGGYLFEQAFF
TRBD2 | TRBJ2-3 | TRBV2 | CASSPQLAGYTDTQYF
- | TRBJ1-3 | TRBV10-3 | CAISESALRLQYSGNTIYF
TRBD2 | TRBJ2-2 | TRBV11-2 | CASSPLSGRAAGELFF
- | TRBJ2-5 | TRBV6-5 | CASSSPLTGETQYF
- | TRBJ2-3 | TRBV13 | CASSSPGGRRTDTQYF
TRBD2 | TRBJ2-2 | TRBV7-2 | CASSFLSGRVTGELFF
- | TRBJ1-1 | TRBV6-1 | CASREINRGTEAFF